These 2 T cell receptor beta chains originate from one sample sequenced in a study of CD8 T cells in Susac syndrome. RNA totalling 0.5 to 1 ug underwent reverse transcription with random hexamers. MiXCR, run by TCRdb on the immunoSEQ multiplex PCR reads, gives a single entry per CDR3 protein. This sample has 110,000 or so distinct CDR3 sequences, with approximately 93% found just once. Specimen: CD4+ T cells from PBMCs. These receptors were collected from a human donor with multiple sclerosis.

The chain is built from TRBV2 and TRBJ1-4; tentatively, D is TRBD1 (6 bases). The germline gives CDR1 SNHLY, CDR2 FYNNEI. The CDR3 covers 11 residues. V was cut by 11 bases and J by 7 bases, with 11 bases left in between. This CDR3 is CAGQGGEKLFF. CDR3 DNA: TGTGCCGGCCAAGGGGGTGAAAAACTGTTTTTT.

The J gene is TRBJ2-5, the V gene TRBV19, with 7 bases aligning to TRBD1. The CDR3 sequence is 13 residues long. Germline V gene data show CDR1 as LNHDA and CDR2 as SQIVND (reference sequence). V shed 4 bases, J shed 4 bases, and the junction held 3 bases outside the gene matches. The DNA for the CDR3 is TGTGCCAGTAGTACGACAGGGTTAGAGACCCAGTACTTC. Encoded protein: CASSTTGLETQYF.